This T cell receptor (beta chain) was identified during a study of identical twins. Notes on the study in general: Potential partial confounding of zero-insertion analyses by invariant MAIT and iNKT cells was noted. Whereas memory repertoires showed no such difference, abundant cord blood beta clonotypes carried fewer insertions.

This clonotype was counted a few times. The target antigen is unknown. In TCRdb, the 5' RACE reads were re-called with MiXCR into one record per CDR3 protein. The sample gives about 500,000 distinct CDR3 sequences, roughly an eighth of which show up once; approximately 0.9% is in the top ten. Healthy Caucasians alone served as donors. Trimming cost V 10 bases and J 1 base; bases outside gene matches: 9. The CDR3 is 15 amino acids. Germline values: CDR1 MNHEY, CDR2 SMNVEV (reference sequence). This same sample was also part of a study on yellow fever vaccine responses in identical twins. That work states: Twins reportedly mounted vaccine T cell responses that seemed partly convergent, partly personalized.

V and J are TRBV27 and TRBJ2-2; 7 positions match TRBD1. The sequencing input was CD4+ T cells sorted from blood. This receptor was obtained from a woman aged 18-29 years in good health. CDR3 bases: TGTGCCACCCAAGACAGGGCCCTGAACACCGGGGAGCTGTTTTTT. It is translated as CATQDRALNTGELFF.